This T cell receptor beta chain was documented in a study of cytomegalovirus exposure and HLA in healthy donors. In the PCR, 60 Vbeta and 13 Jbeta primers were used. The data were produced by immunoSEQ multiplex PCR, yet TCRdb's version contains in-frame clones alone and is incomplete. The table lists under 250,000 clones, over 75% of them singletons. A word on this clone: Its antigen is not identified.

Findings and limits, study-wide: There were around 160 TCR beta chains listed as cytomegalovirus-associated. Later, TCR association rates were found to vary by HLA locus, highest for DRB1 and lowest for HLA-C. As a later analysis showed, a missense DCLRE1C variant was linked to trimming of TCR beta V- and J-genes. Immune exposure information comprised only CMV serostatus.

The TCR was taken from a woman in her thirties in good health and CMV-seronegative. Sequenced: PBMCs.

This CDR3 is CAWVREATGYTF. The CDR3 DNA reads as TGTGCCTGGGTGCGGGAGGCCACTGGCTACACCTTC. The chain is built from TRBV30 and TRBJ1-2, with D unresolved. This CDR3 has 12 amino acids. V was pared by 5 bases and J by 7 bases, with 14 bases between. CDR1 GTSNPN and CDR2 SVGIG come from the germline V gene (reference sequence).